Listed here are 15 T cell receptor beta chains from one sample, sequenced in a study of regulatory T cells in long-lasting Graves disease. Combining iRepertoire HTBI primers with Arm-PCR of CDR3 regions, the authors built TCR beta libraries. Each CDR3 protein is one row after TCRdb ran MiXCR on the multiplex PCR reads. The sample carries about 620,000 distinct CDR3 sequences, roughly 15% recorded once. Time point reported: newly diagnosed GD, antithyroid drugs for less than 3 months. Scientists built the TCR library using RNA that was extracted from PBMCs. Another study also made use of these data, one on T cells in Graves' hyperthyroidism and ophthalmopathy.

The material was peripheral blood mononuclear cells (PBMCs), obtained at new diagnosis, from a patient treated with antithyroid drugs. These receptors originate from a woman in her twenties or thirties with Graves disease.

V usage is TRBV27 and J usage is TRBJ2-7; 8 bases line up with TRBD1. Germline V gene lookup returns CDR1 MNHEY and CDR2 SMNVEV (reference sequence). Germline trimming cut 2 bases from V and 4 bases from J; bases unmatched to any gene: 22. This CDR3 region has 20 residues. The CDR3 reads CASSLIFRGLGQAFVYEQYF. DNA for the CDR3: TGTGCCAGCAGTTTAATTTTCCGTGGCTTGGGACAGGCGTTTGTTTACGAGCAGTACTTC.

This chain connects TRBV25-1 to TRBJ2-3; D call uncertain. Trimming took off 1 base at V and 0 bases at J, with 11 bases between the two ends. CDR3 length: 16 residues. The V gene's germline CDR1 is MGHDK and CDR2 SYGVNS. CDR3: CASSEFGSRSTDTQYF. DNA for the CDR3: TGTGCCAGCAGTGAATTTGGTAGCAGAAGCACAGATACGCAGTATTTT.

This clonotype was counted ten times or more. The CDR3 loop reads CASSPTGSPGNTIYF. Here the CDR3 DNA reads TGTGCCAGCAGTCCGACAGGGAGTCCTGGAAACACCATATATTTT. This chain joins TRBV12-3 or TRBV12-4 and TRBJ1-3; the match to TRBD1 covers 7 bases. The V gene end was trimmed by 5 bases and the J gene end by 2 bases; junction bases not matched to a gene: 6. This CDR3 is 15 amino acids long.

This clonotype showed up just a few times. The rearrangement joins TRBV27 to TRBJ2-1; TRBD1 agrees at 9 bases. The germline V gene has CDR1 MNHEY and CDR2 SMNVEV (reference sequence). This CDR3 contains 16 residues. The junction had 14 bases not matched to a gene; V was cut back by 5 bases and J by 9 bases. In nucleotides, the CDR3 is TGTGCCAGCAGTCCCAAAGGGACAGGGTATCTCCGTGAGCAGTTCTTC. Its translation: CASSPKGTGYLREQFF.

The genes are TRBV29-1 and TRBJ2-1, with D perhaps matching TRBD1 (5 bases). The CDR3 loop spans 14 amino acids. Germline values: CDR1 SQVTM, CDR2 ANQGSEA. The V gene lost 7 bases and the J gene lost 0 bases, with 13 bases spanning the gap. The CDR3 region is CSGSRVGSYNEQFF. Written as DNA, the CDR3 is TGCAGCGGTTCCAGGGTAGGCTCCTACAATGAGCAGTTCTTC.

Comment on this clonotype: This may stem from a read error, because a much larger clone lies one nucleotide away. The CDR3 DNA sequence: TGCAGTGCTAGAGATCCCGCGGGAGGCCGACACAATGGGCAGTTCTTC. This codes for CSARDPAGGRHNGQFF. V usage is TRBV20-1 and J usage is TRBJ2-1, with TRBD2 matching over 8 bases. The CDR3 has 16 residues. The germline CDR1 and CDR2 sequences are DFQATT and SNEGSKA (reference sequence).

As to this clonotype: A much more abundant neighbour one base away suggests this may be a read error. The V gene is TRBV28, the J gene TRBJ1-2; TRBD1 might be the D (5 bases). The CDR3 spans 13 residues. Trimming pared 5 bases from V and 6 bases from J, leaving 13 bases between. Germline-derived CDR1 and CDR2 are MDHEN and SYDVKM. The CDR3 sequence is CASSQLGLDGYTF. As DNA, the CDR3 is TGTGCCAGCAGTCAACTGGGACTGGATGGCTACACCTTC.

The chain links TRBV24-1 to TRBJ2-7; TRBD1 agrees at 7 bases. The CDR3 loop spans 16 amino acids. Germline V lookup: CDR1 KGHDR, CDR2 SFDVKD. With V trimmed by 4 bases and J by 0 bases, 8 bases remained unmatched. The CDR3 loop reads CATSDPKRTGSYEQYF. In DNA form, the CDR3 reads TGTGCCACCAGTGACCCAAAGAGGACAGGCTCCTACGAGCAGTACTTC.

This clonotype showed up many times. The CDR3, as DNA: TGTGCCAGCAGTTTTAGACTATCGGACCAAGAGACCCAGTACTTC. It translates to CASSFRLSDQETQYF. The genes are TRBV28 and TRBJ2-5, with D possibly being TRBD2 (5 bases). This CDR3 is 15 amino acids long. V was clipped by 3 bases and J by 0 bases, with 11 bases between them. Germline assignment: CDR1 MDHEN and CDR2 SYDVKM.

This clonotype was observed many times. The J gene is TRBJ2-7, the V gene TRBV4-2, with TRBD2 matching over 11 bases. This CDR3 region has 16 residues. The junction had 11 bases not matched to a gene; V was cut back by 3 bases and J by 7 bases. CDR1 is LGHNA and CDR2 is YNFKEQ in the germline V gene. The CDR3 bases are TGTGCCAGCAGCCACGTAGCGGGAGGGTCGGAGGGGGAGCAGTACTTC. The encoded protein is CASSHVAGGSEGEQYF.

This clonotype was detected a few times. The chain links TRBV18 to TRBJ1-1; perhaps TRBD1 as D (6 bases). Germline V gives CDR1 KGHSH, CDR2 LQKENI. V lost 2 bases and J 1 base, leaving 8 bases between the germline ends. The CDR3 has 14 amino acids. The CDR3 loop is CASSPAGANTEAFF. The CDR3 DNA sequence: TGTGCCAGCTCACCAGCGGGGGCGAACACTGAAGCTTTCTTT.

The gene calls are TRBV6-1 and TRBJ1-4, with 8 bases matching TRBD1. Germline-derived CDR1 and CDR2 are MNHNS and SASEGT. V lost 10 bases to trimming and J lost 8 bases; unmatched junction nucleotides: 15. This CDR3 comprises 15 residues. For the CDR3, the DNA is TGTGCCACCTTGACGGGGGCAGGGGGCTTCGAAAAACTGTTTTTT. The encoded protein is CATLTGAGGFEKLFF.

In this sample, this clonotype turned up many times. This chain uses TRBV2 with TRBJ2-7; D remains unclear. Germline V gives CDR1 SNHLY, CDR2 FYNNEI. This CDR3 contains 12 residues. V dropped 1 base and J dropped 9 bases, with 10 bases sitting between them. The CDR3 is CASSEGAGRQYF. The CDR3 coding sequence is TGTGCCAGCAGTGAAGGTGCTGGGCGGCAGTACTTC.

V and J are TRBV27 and TRBJ1-1; 9 bases are a match to TRBD1. The CDR3 sequence is 16 residues long. With 0 bases clipped from V and 3 bases from J, the junction kept 5 bases outside the gene matches. The V gene's germline CDR1 is MNHEY and CDR2 SMNVEV (reference sequence). The chain's CDR3 is CASSLSLGTGYTEAFF. The CDR3 DNA reads TGTGCCAGCAGTTTATCCCTCGGGACAGGGTACACTGAAGCTTTCTTT.

This chain links TRBV20-1 with TRBJ2-2; D unclear. The germline CDR1 and CDR2 sequences are DFQATT and SNEGSKA (reference sequence). The CDR3 loop spans 16 amino acids. Trimming left V 0 bases short and J 6 bases short, with 17 bases between. Here the CDR3 DNA reads TGCAGTGCTAGAGATCCAAGGCGAAGATTTGCCGGGGAGCTGTTTTTT. The encoded protein is CSARDPRRRFAGELFF.